These T cell receptor beta chains were read from a single sample in a study of EBV T-cell therapy then PD-1 blockade in nasopharyngeal carcinoma. Antigen specificity for these receptors is unknown. The data were produced by immunoSEQ multiplex PCR, yet TCRdb's version contains in-frame clones alone and is incomplete. The sample has around 19,000 clones; around 80% are singletons. The input for sequencing was CD8+ T cells from blood, taken around day 250 from a patient whose treatment included autologous EBV-specific T cells and nivolumab. Every receptor here comes from a man aged 40-49 years with nasopharyngeal carcinoma. CDR3s include the opening cysteine and the closing phenylalanine or tryptophan. D genes are given only for firm matches. Size is stated for part of the rows, as once, few or many counts, or as a class when the clone is expanded.

TRBJ1-2 | TRBV12-3/TRBV12-4 | - | - | CASSLRPVMGYTF | TGTGCCAGCAGTTTACGTCCGGTCATGGGCTACACCTTC
TRBJ2-1 | TRBV4-1 | TRBD2 | once | CASSPRGALSSYNEQFF | TGCGCCAGCAGCCCGCGGGGGGCACTAAGCTCCTACAATGAGCAGTTCTTC
TRBJ2-7 | TRBV11-3 | - | - | CASSLRDISYEQYF | TGTGCCAGCAGCTTAAGGGACATCTCCTACGAGCAGTACTTC
TRBJ2-3 | TRBV6-5 | TRBD2 | - | CASSYLAGDTQYF | TGTGCCAGCAGTTACCTAGCGGGGGATACGCAGTATTTT
TRBJ1-2 | TRBV29-1 | TRBD1 | - | CSGSDRGDGYTF | TGCAGCGGATCGGACAGGGGGGATGGCTACACCTTC
TRBJ1-1 | TRBV15 | - | - | CATSLFGGSTEAFF | TGTGCCACCAGCCTCTTCGGGGGGAGCACTGAAGCTTTCTTT
TRBJ1-2 | TRBV10-3 | - | - | CAIGSLNGYTF | TGTGCCATCGGGAGTCTGAATGGCTACACCTTC
TRBJ2-3 | TRBV7-9 | - | - | CASSLTDTQYF | TGTGCCAGCAGCCTGACAGATACGCAGTATTTT
TRBJ1-1 | TRBV12-3/TRBV12-4 | - | - | CASGDSPSEPFF | TGTGCCAGCGGTGACAGTCCCTCTGAACCTTTCTTT
TRBJ2-3 | TRBV6-4 | TRBD2 | - | CASSDSRLGGGADTQYF | TGTGCCAGCAGTGACTCGAGGCTTGGCGGGGGGGCAGATACGCAGTATTTT
TRBJ2-1 | TRBV7-9 | TRBD2 | - | CASMGFPGGYNEQFF | TGTGCCAGCATGGGCTTTCCGGGAGGCTACAATGAGCAGTTCTTC
TRBJ2-6 | TRBV6-1 | TRBD1 | - | CASSGVGTGVSGANVLTF | TGTGCCAGCAGTGGGGTCGGAACAGGGGTATCTGGGGCCAACGTCCTGACTTTC
TRBJ2-3 | TRBV6-4 | - | - | CASSDGAEDTQYF | TGTGCCAGCAGTGACGGGGCGGAAGATACGCAGTATTTT
TRBJ1-1 | TRBV25-1 | - | - | CASSRGGLTEAFF | TGTGCCAGCAGTAGGGGGGGGTTGACTGAAGCTTTCTTT
TRBJ1-2 | TRBV13 | - | - | CASRVGGYGYTF | TGTGCCAGCAGGGTGGGGGGCTATGGCTACACCTTC
TRBJ2-1 | TRBV21-1 | - | - | CARGSRAPYNEQFF | TGTGCCAGGGGGAGTAGAGCCCCCTACAATGAGCAGTTCTTC
TRBJ1-1 | TRBV14 | - | medium-sized | CASSQDSLAEAFF | TGTGCCAGCAGCCAAGATTCGCTGGCTGAAGCTTTCTTT
TRBJ1-2 | TRBV5-6 | TRBD1 | - | CASSLVGTGLNYGYTF | TGTGCCAGCAGCTTGGTGGGGACAGGGCTTAACTATGGCTACACCTTC
TRBJ2-7 | TRBV19 | TRBD1 | - | CASSVPGTGGYEQYF | TGTGCCAGTAGTGTTCCCGGGACAGGGGGCTACGAGCAGTACTTC
TRBJ1-2 | TRBV6-5 | - | - | CASSLLAGAGYTF | TGTGCCAGCAGTCTCTTGGCAGGGGCTGGCTACACCTTC
TRBJ2-1 | TRBV4-1 | TRBD1 | - | CASSQDTGGLYEQFF | TGCGCCAGCAGCCAAGACACAGGGGGCCTCTATGAGCAGTTCTTC
TRBJ2-1 | TRBV11-2 | TRBD1 | - | CASSRTTGGNNEQFF | TGTGCCAGCAGCAGAACGACAGGGGGCAACAATGAGCAGTTCTTC